The entry below gives a single TCR beta chain sequence along with its context. Its specificity is not known. Produced via immunoSEQ multiplex PCR; TCRdb's table is partial and in-frame only. The sample yields 35,000 to 40,000 clones, 85% to 90% seen once. Every one of the patients relapsed after autologous stem cell transplantation (brentuximab vedotin exposure was variable). The record originates from a study of PD-1 blockade in classical Hodgkin lymphoma. Study-level results: Baseline diversity in complete responders resembled that of newly diagnosed patients. By C4D1 there was a significant rise in CD4+ TCR diversity but not in CD8+ TCR diversity.

Germline CDR1 and CDR2: SGHNT and YENEEA. Deletions cut 8 bases from V and 6 bases from J, with 19 bases between. The CDR3 consists of 14 residues. The chain employs TRBV11-3 and TRBJ2-5; perhaps TRBD2 as D (6 bases). This material consisted of peripheral blood mononuclear cells (PBMCs), taken before the second cycle of nivolumab. The receptor comes from a human donor with classical Hodgkin lymphoma. Written as DNA, the CDR3 is TGTGCCAGCTGCGGGGTGGGAGGTCAGCAGACCCAGTACTTC. Its translation is CASCGVGGQQTQYF.